This T cell receptor (beta chain) was obtained from a study of cytomegalovirus exposure and HLA in healthy donors. Though nominally healthy at sampling, donors likely had unrecorded immune exposures. Regarding the study as a whole: The authors later linked a missense DCLRE1C variant to TCR beta V- and J-gene trimming.

The primer mix had 60 Vbeta and 13 Jbeta primers. Some clones are missing from TCRdb's copy, which holds only in-frame ones; the method was immunoSEQ multiplex PCR. The sample lists roughly 130,000 clones, around 72% seen once, with around 2% in the top ten. Germline CDR1 reads MNHNS; CDR2 reads SASEGT. The CDR3 consists of 13 residues. V lost 7 bases, J lost 6 bases, and 15 bases lay in between. To note about this clone: Its antigen is still unknown.

The receptor comes from a woman between 35 and 50 years old in good health and CMV-seronegative. The sample was PBMCs. The J gene is TRBJ1-2, the V gene TRBV6-1, with a weak D call TRBD1 (6 bases). Written as DNA, the CDR3 is TGTGCCAGCACCCTCCTCAGGGGCCATGGCTACACCTTC. Its translation: CASTLLRGHGYTF.